These T cell receptor beta chains were read from a single sample in a study of technical replicates of blood from a few donors. Some clones are missing from TCRdb's copy, which holds only in-frame ones; the method was immunoSEQ multiplex PCR. The sample carries approximately 58,000 clones, around 83% recorded once. Sequenced sample: PBMCs. The receptors shown here come from a human donor in good health. Some clones in this sample may be carry-over from other donors' samples. Both conserved end residues are part of each CDR3. Fields, in order: CDR3 length, clone size, J gene, D gene, V gene, CDR3 protein, CDR3 DNA. A D gene is named only where the DNA matches it firmly. The size entry is marked missing in some rows and otherwise reads once, few, many or a size class.

CDR3 length: 15
clone size: -
J gene: TRBJ2-5
D gene: -
V gene: TRBV7-2
CDR3 protein: CASSSPGGGEGTQYF
CDR3 DNA: TGTGCCAGCAGCTCCCCGGGGGGCGGGGAGGGGACCCAGTACTTC

CDR3 length: 14
clone size: -
J gene: TRBJ1-1
D gene: TRBD1
V gene: TRBV30
CDR3 protein: CAWSYNTGVTEAFF
CDR3 DNA: TGTGCCTGGAGTTATAACACAGGGGTTACTGAAGCTTTCTTT

CDR3 length: 15
clone size: -
J gene: TRBJ2-5
D gene: TRBD2
V gene: TRBV5-6
CDR3 protein: CASSTKGGGQETQYF
CDR3 DNA: TGTGCCAGCAGCACAAAGGGCGGGGGGCAAGAGACCCAGTACTTC

CDR3 length: 14
clone size: -
J gene: TRBJ1-1
D gene: TRBD1
V gene: TRBV7-9
CDR3 protein: CASSLDRVHTEAFF
CDR3 DNA: TGTGCCAGCAGCTTGGACAGGGTCCACACTGAAGCTTTCTTT

CDR3 length: 13
clone size: -
J gene: TRBJ2-5
D gene: -
V gene: TRBV11-1
CDR3 protein: CASSGLVQETQYF
CDR3 DNA: TGTGCCAGCAGCGGACTCGTCCAAGAGACCCAGTACTTC

CDR3 length: 14
clone size: -
J gene: TRBJ2-7
D gene: -
V gene: TRBV4-1
CDR3 protein: CASSPEAGWYEQYF
CDR3 DNA: TGCGCCAGCAGCCCAGAGGCGGGTTGGTACGAGCAGTACTTC

CDR3 length: 15
clone size: -
J gene: TRBJ2-1
D gene: TRBD2
V gene: TRBV11-2
CDR3 protein: CASSATSGGGNEQFF
CDR3 DNA: TGTGCCAGCAGCGCGACTAGCGGAGGGGGCAATGAGCAGTTCTTC

CDR3 length: 16
clone size: -
J gene: TRBJ1-2
D gene: TRBD1
V gene: TRBV4-1
CDR3 protein: CASSQDPTGANYGYTF
CDR3 DNA: TGCGCCAGCAGCCAAGATCCCACAGGGGCTAACTATGGCTACACCTTC

CDR3 length: 14
clone size: -
J gene: TRBJ2-1
D gene: TRBD2
V gene: TRBV19
CDR3 protein: CASRRLAGGYEQFF
CDR3 DNA: TGTGCCAGTAGAAGACTAGCGGGCGGCTATGAGCAGTTCTTC

CDR3 length: 15
clone size: -
J gene: TRBJ2-2
D gene: -
V gene: TRBV6-6
CDR3 protein: CASNYYGINTGELFF
CDR3 DNA: TGTGCCAGCAATTATTACGGGATCAACACCGGGGAGCTGTTTTTT

CDR3 length: 14
clone size: -
J gene: TRBJ1-1
D gene: -
V gene: TRBV2
CDR3 protein: CASRGQPMNTEAFF
CDR3 DNA: TGTGCCAGCAGAGGACAGCCCATGAACACTGAAGCTTTCTTT

CDR3 length: 12
clone size: once
J gene: TRBJ2-7
D gene: -
V gene: TRBV2
CDR3 protein: CASRRISYEQYF
CDR3 DNA: TGTGCCAGCCGGCGGATATCCTACGAGCAGTACTTC

CDR3 length: 14
clone size: -
J gene: TRBJ2-1
D gene: -
V gene: TRBV19
CDR3 protein: CASQTRRDLDEQFF
CDR3 DNA: TGTGCCAGCCAAACCCGGCGGGACCTGGATGAGCAGTTCTTC

CDR3 length: 13
clone size: -
J gene: TRBJ2-7
D gene: TRBD1
V gene: TRBV4-3
CDR3 protein: CASSQENRGEQYF
CDR3 DNA: TGCGCCAGCAGCCAAGAGAACAGGGGCGAGCAGTACTTC

CDR3 length: 15
clone size: -
J gene: TRBJ1-6
D gene: TRBD1
V gene: TRBV7-3
CDR3 protein: CASSLGTGVYSPLHF
CDR3 DNA: TGTGCCAGCAGCTTAGGGACAGGGGTGTATTCACCCCTCCACTTT

CDR3 length: 14
clone size: -
J gene: TRBJ2-1
D gene: -
V gene: TRBV6-6
CDR3 protein: CASSLAGSYNEQFF
CDR3 DNA: TGTGCCAGCTCGCTGGCGGGATCCTACAATGAGCAGTTCTTC

CDR3 length: 13
clone size: -
J gene: TRBJ1-5
D gene: -
V gene: TRBV28
CDR3 protein: CASIGGGYQPQHF
CDR3 DNA: TGTGCCAGCATCGGGGGGGGCTATCAGCCCCAGCATTTT

CDR3 length: 15
clone size: -
J gene: TRBJ2-5
D gene: TRBD1
V gene: TRBV2
CDR3 protein: CASSEGGGRWETQYF
CDR3 DNA: TGTGCCAGCAGTGAAGGAGGGGGCAGGTGGGAGACCCAGTACTTC

CDR3 length: 13
clone size: -
J gene: TRBJ2-1
D gene: -
V gene: TRBV7-9
CDR3 protein: CASSTPSYNEQFF
CDR3 DNA: TGTGCCAGCAGCACTCCCTCCTACAATGAGCAGTTCTTC

CDR3 length: 15
clone size: once
J gene: TRBJ1-1
D gene: -
V gene: TRBV6-5
CDR3 protein: CASSLNRNLNTEAFF
CDR3 DNA: TGTGCCAGCAGTTTAAACAGGAATCTGAACACTGAAGCTTTCTTT

CDR3 length: 14
clone size: -
J gene: TRBJ1-1
D gene: -
V gene: TRBV10-3
CDR3 protein: CAISGTGTNTEAFF
CDR3 DNA: TGTGCCATCAGTGGAACAGGAACGAACACTGAAGCTTTCTTT

CDR3 length: 15
clone size: -
J gene: TRBJ2-2
D gene: TRBD2
V gene: TRBV2
CDR3 protein: CASSLAGGRTGELFF
CDR3 DNA: TGTGCCAGCAGTCTCGCGGGAGGGCGAACCGGGGAGCTGTTTTTT

CDR3 length: 15
clone size: -
J gene: TRBJ2-5
D gene: -
V gene: TRBV15
CDR3 protein: CATSRDTARAETQYF
CDR3 DNA: TGTGCCACCAGCAGAGATACGGCCAGGGCGGAGACCCAGTACTTC

CDR3 length: 14
clone size: -
J gene: TRBJ2-7
D gene: TRBD2
V gene: TRBV7-8
CDR3 protein: CASSQIAGVYEQYF
CDR3 DNA: TGTGCCAGCAGCCAAATCGCGGGGGTCTACGAGCAGTACTTC

CDR3 length: 14
clone size: -
J gene: TRBJ2-5
D gene: TRBD2
V gene: TRBV29-1
CDR3 protein: CSVDYGGSRETQYF
CDR3 DNA: TGCAGCGTTGATTACGGGGGGTCGCGAGAGACCCAGTACTTC

CDR3 length: 12
clone size: -
J gene: TRBJ1-3
D gene: -
V gene: TRBV11-1
CDR3 protein: CASSSGGNTIYF
CDR3 DNA: TGTGCCAGCAGCTCCGGGGGAAACACCATATATTTT

CDR3 length: 16
clone size: -
J gene: TRBJ1-6
D gene: -
V gene: TRBV4-1
CDR3 protein: CASSQVARAVGSPLHF
CDR3 DNA: TGCGCCAGCAGCCAAGTGGCCAGGGCTGTCGGGTCACCCCTCCACTTT

CDR3 length: 17
clone size: -
J gene: TRBJ2-5
D gene: TRBD2
V gene: TRBV5-1
CDR3 protein: CASSLAGSSGGQETQYF
CDR3 DNA: TGCGCCAGCAGCTTGGCCGGTTCTAGCGGGGGTCAAGAGACCCAGTACTTC

CDR3 length: 11
clone size: -
J gene: TRBJ1-2
D gene: -
V gene: TRBV6-5
CDR3 protein: CASSSGYGYTF
CDR3 DNA: TGTGCCAGCAGTTCGGGCTATGGCTACACCTTC

CDR3 length: 15
clone size: -
J gene: TRBJ2-5
D gene: -
V gene: TRBV6-6
CDR3 protein: CASRVTTGKVETQYF
CDR3 DNA: TGTGCCAGCAGGGTAACCACAGGGAAAGTCGAGACCCAGTACTTC

CDR3 length: 14
clone size: -
J gene: TRBJ1-6
D gene: -
V gene: TRBV7-9
CDR3 protein: CASSFYGGNSPLHF
CDR3 DNA: TGTGCCAGCAGCTTTTACGGCGGTAATTCACCCCTCCACTTT

CDR3 length: 16
clone size: -
J gene: TRBJ1-5
D gene: -
V gene: TRBV6-5
CDR3 protein: CASSYSRGAGNQPQHF
CDR3 DNA: TGTGCCAGCAGTTACTCGCGGGGCGCGGGCAATCAGCCCCAGCATTTT

CDR3 length: 14
clone size: -
J gene: TRBJ2-5
D gene: TRBD1
V gene: TRBV5-1
CDR3 protein: CASRAGQGRETQYF
CDR3 DNA: TGCGCCAGCAGGGCAGGACAGGGCAGGGAGACCCAGTACTTC

CDR3 length: 15
clone size: few
J gene: TRBJ1-2
D gene: -
V gene: TRBV14
CDR3 protein: CASSQGFGVRYGYTF
CDR3 DNA: TGTGCCAGCAGCCAAGGGTTCGGGGTCCGGTATGGCTACACCTTC

CDR3 length: 16
clone size: -
J gene: TRBJ1-2
D gene: -
V gene: TRBV10-3
CDR3 protein: CAISESGGARGYGYTF
CDR3 DNA: TGTGCCATCAGTGAGTCGGGGGGGGCGCGAGGCTATGGCTACACCTTC

CDR3 length: 15
clone size: -
J gene: TRBJ1-1
D gene: TRBD1
V gene: TRBV6-5
CDR3 protein: CASRPPDRGLTEAFF
CDR3 DNA: TGTGCCAGCAGGCCCCCAGACAGGGGGCTCACTGAAGCTTTCTTT

CDR3 length: 19
clone size: -
J gene: TRBJ1-3
D gene: TRBD1
V gene: TRBV12-5
CDR3 protein: CASGLVVVMTGVPGNTIYF
CDR3 DNA: TGTGCTAGTGGTTTGGTGGTGGTAATGACAGGGGTCCCTGGAAACACCATATATTTT

CDR3 length: 14
clone size: -
J gene: TRBJ2-5
D gene: TRBD2
V gene: TRBV30
CDR3 protein: CAWKGLAGGETQYF
CDR3 DNA: TGTGCCTGGAAGGGGCTAGCGGGAGGAGAGACCCAGTACTTC

CDR3 length: 13
clone size: -
J gene: TRBJ2-5
D gene: -
V gene: TRBV10-3
CDR3 protein: CAISELQRETQYF
CDR3 DNA: TGTGCCATCAGTGAGTTACAGCGGGAGACCCAGTACTTC

CDR3 length: 18
clone size: -
J gene: TRBJ2-1
D gene: -
V gene: TRBV15
CDR3 protein: CATTTSLNRMSSYNEQFF
CDR3 DNA: TGTGCCACCACCACTTCCTTAAATCGAATGAGCTCCTACAATGAGCAGTTCTTC

CDR3 length: 17
clone size: -
J gene: TRBJ2-3
D gene: TRBD2
V gene: TRBV4-2
CDR3 protein: CASSQDIGEGGADTQYF
CDR3 DNA: TGTGCCAGCAGCCAAGATATCGGGGAGGGCGGCGCAGATACGCAGTATTTT

CDR3 length: 15
clone size: -
J gene: TRBJ2-5
D gene: TRBD1
V gene: TRBV5-4
CDR3 protein: CASSPGTGGWETQYF
CDR3 DNA: TGTGCCAGCAGCCCCGGGACAGGGGGCTGGGAGACCCAGTACTTC

CDR3 length: 15
clone size: -
J gene: TRBJ2-5
D gene: TRBD2
V gene: TRBV4-1
CDR3 protein: CASSQEAGRQETQYF
CDR3 DNA: TGCGCCAGCAGCCAAGAAGCGGGGCGCCAAGAGACCCAGTACTTC

CDR3 length: 12
clone size: -
J gene: TRBJ2-7
D gene: -
V gene: TRBV6-5
CDR3 protein: CASGSGAYEQYF
CDR3 DNA: TGTGCCAGCGGGTCAGGGGCCTACGAGCAGTACTTC

CDR3 length: 13
clone size: -
J gene: TRBJ2-5
D gene: -
V gene: TRBV9
CDR3 protein: CASSKRQEETQYF
CDR3 DNA: TGTGCCAGCAGCAAGAGACAAGAAGAGACCCAGTACTTC

CDR3 length: 14
clone size: -
J gene: TRBJ1-4
D gene: -
V gene: TRBV4-2
CDR3 protein: CASSRQADNEKLFF
CDR3 DNA: TGTGCCAGCAGCCGACAGGCGGACAATGAAAAACTGTTTTTT

CDR3 length: 11
clone size: few
J gene: TRBJ2-1
D gene: -
V gene: TRBV20-1
CDR3 protein: CSAQRLNEQFF
CDR3 DNA: TGCAGTGCACAAAGATTGAATGAGCAGTTCTTC

CDR3 length: 14
clone size: -
J gene: TRBJ1-4
D gene: -
V gene: TRBV7-9
CDR3 protein: CASQSGGEVEKLFF
CDR3 DNA: TGTGCCAGCCAATCTGGGGGGGAGGTTGAAAAACTGTTTTTT

CDR3 length: 15
clone size: -
J gene: TRBJ2-7
D gene: TRBD2
V gene: TRBV7-2
CDR3 protein: CASSLGTSIAYEQYF
CDR3 DNA: TGTGCCAGCAGCTTAGGGACTAGCATTGCCTACGAGCAGTACTTC

CDR3 length: 15
clone size: once
J gene: TRBJ1-2
D gene: TRBD1
V gene: TRBV2
CDR3 protein: CASSNNLRQGSGYTF
CDR3 DNA: TGTGCCAGCAGTAATAATCTTAGACAGGGCAGTGGCTACACCTTC

CDR3 length: 15
clone size: -
J gene: TRBJ1-1
D gene: -
V gene: TRBV15
CDR3 protein: CATSRDSEQGLQAFF
CDR3 DNA: TGTGCCACCAGCAGAGATTCTGAACAGGGCCTTCAAGCTTTCTTT

CDR3 length: 11
clone size: -
J gene: TRBJ1-6
D gene: -
V gene: TRBV13
CDR3 protein: CASSLHTDLHF
CDR3 DNA: TGTGCCAGCAGCTTACATACAGATCTCCACTTT

CDR3 length: 15
clone size: -
J gene: TRBJ2-3
D gene: TRBD2
V gene: TRBV6-5
CDR3 protein: CASSFNGGATDTQYF
CDR3 DNA: TGTGCCAGCAGTTTCAACGGGGGGGCCACGGATACGCAGTATTTT

CDR3 length: 13
clone size: -
J gene: TRBJ1-2
D gene: -
V gene: TRBV6-6
CDR3 protein: CASSLQGNYGYTF
CDR3 DNA: TGTGCCAGCAGTTTACAGGGCAACTATGGCTACACCTTC

CDR3 length: 15
clone size: -
J gene: TRBJ1-6
D gene: -
V gene: TRBV7-3
CDR3 protein: CASSLLDNYNSPLHF
CDR3 DNA: TGTGCCAGCAGCTTATTGGACAACTATAATTCACCCCTCCACTTT